This entry lists 4 T cell receptor beta chains sequenced from one sample in a study of CD8+ T cells in alopecia areata. TCR sequencing used cDNA made by reverse transcription of extracted RNA. The assay was immunoSEQ multiplex PCR, and TCRdb's table has in-frame clones only and misses some. The profile shows approximately 180,000 clones, about 67% of them singletons. Here the sequenced sample was CD8+ T cells sorted from blood, taken at week 0. Every receptor here comes from a human donor with alopecia areata.

The V and J genes are TRBV30 and TRBJ1-5, with TRBD1 matching 8 bases. The CDR3 loop spans 14 amino acids. V trimming: 2 bases; J trimming: 7 bases; junction bases outside the gene matches: 7. CDR1 and CDR2 from the germline V gene are GTSNPN and SVGIG (reference sequence). CDR3: CAWSFGQGGQPQHF. The CDR3, as DNA: TGTGCCTGGAGTTTTGGACAGGGTGGACAGCCCCAGCATTTT.

As for this clone: The sample has other DNA sequences that encode this CDR3 too. The chain uses TRBV13 and TRBJ2-3, with 11 bases fitting TRBD1. The germline V gene encodes CDR1 PRHDT and CDR2 FYEKMQ (reference sequence). This CDR3 comprises 14 residues. V was pared by 4 bases and J by 5 bases, with 2 bases of the junction left unmatched. This CDR3 is CASSSGQGGDTQYF. For the CDR3, the DNA is TGTGCCAGCAGCTCGGGACAGGGGGGAGATACGCAGTATTTT.

V and J are TRBV29-1 and TRBJ1-2; maybe TRBD1 (6 bases). This CDR3 has 19 residues. Per the germline V gene, CDR1 is SQVTM and CDR2 is ANQGSEA. V lost 6 bases to trimming and J lost 7 bases, with 36 bases between them. As DNA, the CDR3 is TGCAGCGTGGAGGGGGGCCTCTATGCTCCGGCCGGCGGACATATTGGCTACACCTTC. This translates into CSVEGGLYAPAGGHIGYTF.

This chain connects TRBV29-1 to TRBJ2-6, with TRBD2 as a possible D gene (5 bases). Per germline, CDR1 SQVTM and CDR2 ANQGSEA. The CDR3 runs 15 residues. With 1 base removed from V and 2 bases from J, the gap between germline ends came to 9 bases. The CDR3 protein is CSVEGVRAGANVLTF. CDR3 nucleotide sequence: TGCAGCGTTGAAGGCGTGAGGGCTGGGGCCAACGTCCTGACTTTC.